Listed below are T cell receptor beta chains from one sample, sequenced in a study of CD8 T cells in ankylosing spondylitis. TCRdb analysed the 5' RACE reads with MiXCR anew, one entry per CDR3 protein. The table shows some 800,000 distinct CDR3 sequences, with 12% occurring only once. Source material: blood, either unsorted or a sorted T cell fraction (not recorded which). The source of these receptors is a male donor with ankylosing spondylitis. The CDR3 runs from the conserved cysteine through the conserved F or W. A D gene is named only where the DNA matches it firmly. Part of the rows lack a size; the others show once, few, many or a class for expanded clones.

abundance	v_gene	j_gene	d_gene	CDR3nt	CDR3aa
few	TRBV24-1	TRBJ2-1	TRBD1	TGTGCCACCAGTGATCCCGCCGGGACAGGATACAATGAGCAGTTCTTC	CATSDPAGTGYNEQFF
many	TRBV7-2	TRBJ1-4	TRBD1	TGTGCCAGCAGCTCATACAACAGGGGTAATGAAAAACTGTTTTTT	CASSSYNRGNEKLFF
NA	TRBV20-1	TRBJ2-5	NA	TGCAGTGCTAGCGGACCCCGCCGTGGGTCCCAGTACTTC	CSASGPRRGSQYF
NA	TRBV12-3/TRBV12-4	TRBJ2-1	TRBD2	TGTGCCAGCAGCCCCGGGGGCAGCGGGGGCAATGAGCAGTTCTTC	CASSPGGSGGNEQFF
NA	TRBV3-1	TRBJ2-7	TRBD2	TGTGCCAGCAGCCAAGGCTTCTGGACTAGCGGCGCCTACGAGCAGTACTTC	CASSQGFWTSGAYEQYF
NA	TRBV5-1	TRBJ2-5	NA	TGCGCCAGCAGCTTGGCTACACAGCAAGAGACCCAGTACTTC	CASSLATQQETQYF
few	TRBV6-2/TRBV6-3	TRBJ1-1	TRBD1	TGTGCCAGCAGTGACCCCGGACAGGTGAACACTGAAGCTTTCTTT	CASSDPGQVNTEAFF
NA	TRBV6-2/TRBV6-3	TRBJ2-1	NA	TGTGCCAGCAGTTTTCGGACCCTTATGTACAATGAGCAGTTCTTC	CASSFRTLMYNEQFF
few	TRBV7-9	TRBJ1-5	NA	TGTGCCAGCAGCCTGTCGGGAGCTCGGGGCAATCAGCCCCAGCATTTT	CASSLSGARGNQPQHF
NA	TRBV12-3/TRBV12-4	TRBJ2-2	NA	TGTGCCAGCAGTTCCTTTACCGGGACACCGAACACCGGGGAGCTGTTTTTT	CASSSFTGTPNTGELFF
few	TRBV6-1	TRBJ2-2	TRBD2	TGTGCCAGCAGACCCCTAGCGGGAGAGACCGGGGAGCTGTTTTTT	CASRPLAGETGELFF
many	TRBV7-6	TRBJ2-3	TRBD2	TGTGCCAGCAGATACGGGACTAGCGGGGCAGATACGCAGTATTTT	CASRYGTSGADTQYF
NA	TRBV4-3	TRBJ1-4	NA	TGCGCCAGCAGCCAAGATCCGGGCTTGAAACTGTTTTTT	CASSQDPGLKLFF
few	TRBV5-1	TRBJ2-1	NA	TGCGCCAGCAGCCTACTAAATACCCCGGACAGTTACAATGAGCAGTTCTTC	CASSLLNTPDSYNEQFF
NA	TRBV20-1	TRBJ1-1	TRBD1	TGCAGTGCTAGAGATCCGGGACAGGGGGGCCCTGAAGCTTTCTTT	CSARDPGQGGPEAFF
few	TRBV20-1	TRBJ2-3	NA	TGCAGTGCTAGAGGACCCATCAGAAATACGCAGTATTTT	CSARGPIRNTQYF
many	TRBV7-2	TRBJ1-2	NA	TGTGCCAGCAGCAGGGCGGGCGGTTATGGCTACACCTTC	CASSRAGGYGYTF
NA	TRBV7-9	TRBJ2-3	TRBD1	TGTGCCAGCAGCTGGCAGGGGGTAGATACGCAGTATTTT	CASSWQGVDTQYF
few	TRBV20-1	TRBJ2-5	TRBD2	TGCAGTGCTATAACTAGCGGGAGGGCCACAGAGACCCAGTACTTC	CSAITSGRATETQYF
few	TRBV15	TRBJ2-1	TRBD2	TGTGCCACCAGCAACCAAGGACCCTGGGAGCGGGGCAACAATGAGCAGTTCTTC	CATSNQGPWERGNNEQFF
NA	TRBV5-1	TRBJ2-7	NA	TGCGCCAGCAGCCAAGGACGGCTCTCCTACGAGCAGTACTTC	CASSQGRLSYEQYF
few	TRBV12-3/TRBV12-4	TRBJ1-2	NA	TGTGCCAGCAGTTTTAATTGGGGCCTCGGCTACACCTTC	CASSFNWGLGYTF
few	TRBV20-1	TRBJ1-5	NA	TGCAGTGCTAGAGTAGGGGGTACCAATCAGCCCCAGCATTTT	CSARVGGTNQPQHF
NA	TRBV29-1	TRBJ1-1	NA	TGCAGCGTATACGGGGGTAGACAGTATGAAGCTTTCTTT	CSVYGGRQYEAFF
NA	TRBV7-9	TRBJ2-1	TRBD2	TGTGCCAGCAGCCCCCCGGGACTAGCGGGAGTAAGTGAGCAGTTCTTC	CASSPPGLAGVSEQFF
NA	TRBV12-3/TRBV12-4	TRBJ1-5	TRBD1	TGTGCCAGCAGTGTGGGACAGATCAATCAGCCCCAGCATTTT	CASSVGQINQPQHF
few	TRBV7-9	TRBJ2-3	TRBD1	TGTGCCAGCAGCTCTGACCAGGGGGCTGGAGATACGCAGTATTTT	CASSSDQGAGDTQYF
NA	TRBV20-1	TRBJ1-2	NA	TGCAGTGCTAGAGCGCCGGGGGCGAATAACTATGGCTACACCTTC	CSARAPGANNYGYTF
NA	TRBV29-1	TRBJ2-1	TRBD2	TGCAGCGTTGAGAGTAGCGGGAGGGCCTGGTACAATGAGCAGTTCTTC	CSVESSGRAWYNEQFF
few	TRBV6-1	TRBJ2-1	TRBD1	TGTGCCAGCAGTCTTGGGACAGGCTTCTATGAGCAGTTCTTC	CASSLGTGFYEQFF
many	TRBV20-1	TRBJ1-5	NA	TGCAGTGCTAGGGACCAGGGCCTAAGCAATCAGCCCCAGCATTTT	CSARDQGLSNQPQHF
many	TRBV5-6	TRBJ2-4	NA	TGTGCCAGCAGCCACCGGTGGGACTTACAAAACATTCAGTACTTC	CASSHRWDLQNIQYF
NA	TRBV6-4	TRBJ2-3	NA	TGTGCCAGCAAAGCTCCCTCCACAGATACGCAGTATTTT	CASKAPSTDTQYF
NA	TRBV20-1	TRBJ2-1	TRBD2	TGCAGTGCTAGAGTCTCCGGACTAGGGGCCTACAATGAGCAGTTCTTC	CSARVSGLGAYNEQFF
NA	TRBV6-5	TRBJ1-6	NA	TGTGCCAGCAGTTATACCCCCGTGGCAGGGAGTTCACCCCTCCACTTT	CASSYTPVAGSSPLHF